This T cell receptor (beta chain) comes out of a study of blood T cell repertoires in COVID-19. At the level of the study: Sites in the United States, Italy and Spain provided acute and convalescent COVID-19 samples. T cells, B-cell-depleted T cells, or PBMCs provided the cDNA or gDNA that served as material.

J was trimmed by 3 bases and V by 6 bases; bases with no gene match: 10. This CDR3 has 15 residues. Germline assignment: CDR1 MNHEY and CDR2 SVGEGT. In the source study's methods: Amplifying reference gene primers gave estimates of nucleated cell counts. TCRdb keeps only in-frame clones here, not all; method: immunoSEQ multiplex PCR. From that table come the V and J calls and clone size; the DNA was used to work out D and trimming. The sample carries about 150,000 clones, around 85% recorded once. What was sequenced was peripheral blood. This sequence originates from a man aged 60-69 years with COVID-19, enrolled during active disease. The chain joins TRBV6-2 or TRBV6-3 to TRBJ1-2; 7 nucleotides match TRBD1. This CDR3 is CASRPRDSTYYGYTF. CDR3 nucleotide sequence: TGTGCCAGCAGACCTAGGGACAGCACCTACTATGGCTACACCTTC.